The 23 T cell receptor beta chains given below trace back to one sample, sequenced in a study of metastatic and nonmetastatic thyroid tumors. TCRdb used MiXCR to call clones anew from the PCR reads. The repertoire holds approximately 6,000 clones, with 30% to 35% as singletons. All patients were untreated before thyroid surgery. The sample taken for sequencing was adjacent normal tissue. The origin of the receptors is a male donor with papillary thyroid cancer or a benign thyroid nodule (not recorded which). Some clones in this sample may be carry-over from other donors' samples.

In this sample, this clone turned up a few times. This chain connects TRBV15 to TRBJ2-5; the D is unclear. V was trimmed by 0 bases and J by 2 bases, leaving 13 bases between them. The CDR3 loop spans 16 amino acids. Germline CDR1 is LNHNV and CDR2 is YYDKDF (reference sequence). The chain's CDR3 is CATSRDRSRAQETQYF. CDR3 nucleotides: TGTGCCACCAGCAGAGACCGATCCCGGGCTCAAGAGACCCAGTACTTC. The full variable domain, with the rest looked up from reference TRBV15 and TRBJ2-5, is DAMVIQNPRYQVTQFGKPVTLSCSQTLNHNVMYWYQQKSSQAPKLLFHYYDKDFNNEADTPDNFQSRRPNTSFCFLDIRSPGLGDTAMYLCATSRDRSRAQETQYFGPGTRLLVL.

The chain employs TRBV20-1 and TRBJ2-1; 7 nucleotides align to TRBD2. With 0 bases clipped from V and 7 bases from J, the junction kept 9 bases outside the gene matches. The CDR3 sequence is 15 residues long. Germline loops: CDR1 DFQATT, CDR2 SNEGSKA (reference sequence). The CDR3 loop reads CSARDLGLSRNEQFF. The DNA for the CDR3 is TGCAGTGCTAGAGATCTGGGACTAAGTCGGAATGAGCAGTTCTTC.

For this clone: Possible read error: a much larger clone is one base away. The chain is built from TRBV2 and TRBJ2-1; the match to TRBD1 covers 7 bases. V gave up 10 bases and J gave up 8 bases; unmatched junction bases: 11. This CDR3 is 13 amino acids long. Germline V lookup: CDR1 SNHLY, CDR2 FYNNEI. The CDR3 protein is CATKGTDGDEQFF. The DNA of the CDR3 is TGTGCCACCAAAGGGACAGATGGGGATGAGCAGTTCTTC.

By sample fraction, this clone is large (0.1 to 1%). The CDR3 here is CAWSHNEKLFF. The DNA of the CDR3 is TGTGCCTGGAGCCACAATGAAAAACTGTTTTTT. The chain recombines TRBV30 with TRBJ1-4; D is undetermined. The length of the CDR3 is 11 residues. Germline V gene lookup returns CDR1 GTSNPN and CDR2 SVGIG (reference sequence). V was trimmed by 3 bases and J by 5 bases, leaving 4 bases between them.

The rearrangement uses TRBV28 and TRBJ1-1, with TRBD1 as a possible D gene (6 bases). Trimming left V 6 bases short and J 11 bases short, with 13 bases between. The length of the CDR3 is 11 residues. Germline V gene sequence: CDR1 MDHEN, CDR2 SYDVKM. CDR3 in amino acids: CASRETGLAFF. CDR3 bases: TGTGCCAGCAGAGAAACAGGGTTGGCTTTCTTT.

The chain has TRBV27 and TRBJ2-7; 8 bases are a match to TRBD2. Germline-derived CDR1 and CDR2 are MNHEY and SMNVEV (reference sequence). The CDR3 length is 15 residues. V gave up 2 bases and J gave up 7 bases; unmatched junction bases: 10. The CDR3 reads CASSLRSGDSWEQYF. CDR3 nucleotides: TGTGCCAGCAGTTTACGTAGCGGGGACTCCTGGGAGCAGTACTTC.

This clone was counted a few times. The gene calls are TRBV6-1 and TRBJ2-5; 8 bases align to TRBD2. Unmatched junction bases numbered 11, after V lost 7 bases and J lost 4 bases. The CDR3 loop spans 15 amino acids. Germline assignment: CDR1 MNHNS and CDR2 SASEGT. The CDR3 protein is CASTQTGGGGETQYF. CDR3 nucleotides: TGTGCCAGCACCCAGACGGGGGGGGGTGGAGAGACCCAGTACTTC.

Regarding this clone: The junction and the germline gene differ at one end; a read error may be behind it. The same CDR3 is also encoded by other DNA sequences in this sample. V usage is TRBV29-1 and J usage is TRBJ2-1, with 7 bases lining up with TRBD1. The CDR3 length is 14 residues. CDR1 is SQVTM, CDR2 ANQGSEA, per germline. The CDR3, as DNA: TGCAGCGTTTGGGTTAGGGGGCATGTCAATGAGCAGTTCTTT. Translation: CSVWVRGHVNEQFF.

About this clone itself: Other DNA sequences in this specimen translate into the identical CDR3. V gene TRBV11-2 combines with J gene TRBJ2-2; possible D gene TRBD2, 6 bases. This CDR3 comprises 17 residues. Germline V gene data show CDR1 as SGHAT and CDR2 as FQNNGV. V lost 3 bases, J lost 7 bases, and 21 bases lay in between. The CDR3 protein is CASSFRAVRVGGGELFF. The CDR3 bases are TGTGCCAGCAGCTTCCGAGCGGTGCGCGTGGGGGGCGGGGAGCTGTTTTTT.

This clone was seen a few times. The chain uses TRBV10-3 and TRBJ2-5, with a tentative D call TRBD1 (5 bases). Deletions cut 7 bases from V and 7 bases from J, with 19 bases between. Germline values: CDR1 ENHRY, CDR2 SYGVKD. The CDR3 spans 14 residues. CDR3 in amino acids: CAINRQGSGWTQYF. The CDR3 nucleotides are TGTGCCATCAATCGTCAGGGCTCAGGGTGGACCCAGTACTTC.

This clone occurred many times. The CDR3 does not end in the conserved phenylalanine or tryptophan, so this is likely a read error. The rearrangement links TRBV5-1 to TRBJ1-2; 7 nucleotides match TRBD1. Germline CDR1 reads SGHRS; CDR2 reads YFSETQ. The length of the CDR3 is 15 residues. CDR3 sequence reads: CASGFKGGANYGYTL. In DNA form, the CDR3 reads TGCGCCAGCGGCTTTAAAGGGGGCGCTAACTATGGCTACACCCTC.

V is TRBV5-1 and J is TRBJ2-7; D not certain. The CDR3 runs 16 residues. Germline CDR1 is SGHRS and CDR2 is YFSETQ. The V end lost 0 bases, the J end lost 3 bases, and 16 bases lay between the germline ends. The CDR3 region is CASSLGEGFIGYEQYF. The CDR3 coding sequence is TGCGCCAGCAGCTTGGGGGAAGGTTTTATAGGCTACGAGCAGTACTTC.

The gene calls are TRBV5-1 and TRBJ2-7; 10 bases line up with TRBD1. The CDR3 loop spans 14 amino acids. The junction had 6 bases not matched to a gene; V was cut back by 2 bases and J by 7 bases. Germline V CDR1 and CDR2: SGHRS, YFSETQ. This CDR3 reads CASSFRDRGQEQYF. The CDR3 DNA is TGCGCCAGCAGCTTCCGGGACAGGGGACAAGAGCAGTACTTC.

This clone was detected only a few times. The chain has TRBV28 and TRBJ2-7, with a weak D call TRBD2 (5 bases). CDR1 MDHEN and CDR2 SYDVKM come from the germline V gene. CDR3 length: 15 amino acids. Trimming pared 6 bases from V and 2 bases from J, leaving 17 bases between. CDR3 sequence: CASRLSTSGTYEQYF. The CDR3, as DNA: TGTGCCAGCAGATTAAGTACCAGCGGAACCTACGAGCAGTACTTC.

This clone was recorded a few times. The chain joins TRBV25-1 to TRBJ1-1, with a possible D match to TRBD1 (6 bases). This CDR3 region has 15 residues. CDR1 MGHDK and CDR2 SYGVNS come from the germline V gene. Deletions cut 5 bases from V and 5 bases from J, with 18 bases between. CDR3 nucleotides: TGTGCCAGCAGTCCACCTTATGGGGGGCGAACTGAAGCTTTCTTT. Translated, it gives CASSPPYGGRTEAFF.

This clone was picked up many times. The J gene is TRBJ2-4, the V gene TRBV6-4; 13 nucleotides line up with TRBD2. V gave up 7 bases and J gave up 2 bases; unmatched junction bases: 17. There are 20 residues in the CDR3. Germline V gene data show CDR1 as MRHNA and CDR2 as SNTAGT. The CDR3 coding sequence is TGTGCCAGCAACTCCCTGGCAACTACTAGCGGGAGGGTTACCAAAAACATTCAGTACTTC. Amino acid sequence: CASNSLATTSGRVTKNIQYF.

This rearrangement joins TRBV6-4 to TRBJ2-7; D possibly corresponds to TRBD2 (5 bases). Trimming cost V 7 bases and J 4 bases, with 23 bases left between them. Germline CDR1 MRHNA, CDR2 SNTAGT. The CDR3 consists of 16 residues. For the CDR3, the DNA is TGTGCCAGCATTCACGGACTGGCGTCTCTCTCATACGAGCAGTACTTC. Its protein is CASIHGLASLSYEQYF.

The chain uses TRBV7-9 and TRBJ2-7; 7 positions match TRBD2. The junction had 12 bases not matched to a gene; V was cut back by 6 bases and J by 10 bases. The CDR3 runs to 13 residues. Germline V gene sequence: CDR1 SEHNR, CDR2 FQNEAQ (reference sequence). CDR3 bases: TGTGCCAGCAGTAGCTCCAGCGGGACTTTCCAGTACTTC. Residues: CASSSSSGTFQYF.

CDR3 sequence: CASSLAPAGYLGYEQYF. The CDR3, as DNA: TGCGCCAGCAGCTTGGCCCCCGCAGGGTATCTTGGTTACGAGCAGTACTTC. The chain couples TRBV5-1 to TRBJ2-7, with D tentatively TRBD1 (5 bases). Trimming removed 0 bases at V and 4 bases at J, with 20 bases between. The CDR3 contains 17 residues. CDR1 is SGHRS, CDR2 YFSETQ, per germline.

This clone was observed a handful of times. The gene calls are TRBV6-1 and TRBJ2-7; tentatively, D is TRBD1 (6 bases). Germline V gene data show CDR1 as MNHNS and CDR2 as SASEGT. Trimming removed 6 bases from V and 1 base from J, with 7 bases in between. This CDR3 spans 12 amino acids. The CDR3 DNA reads TGTGCCAGCAGCAGGGGTTCCTACGAGCAGTACTTC. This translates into CASSRGSYEQYF.

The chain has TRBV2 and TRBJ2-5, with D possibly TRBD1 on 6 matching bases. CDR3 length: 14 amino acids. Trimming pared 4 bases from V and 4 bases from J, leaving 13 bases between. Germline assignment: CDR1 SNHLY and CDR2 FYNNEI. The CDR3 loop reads CASSGTGSGETQYF. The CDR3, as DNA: TGTGCCAGCAGTGGAACAGGGTCGGGAGAGACCCAGTACTTC.

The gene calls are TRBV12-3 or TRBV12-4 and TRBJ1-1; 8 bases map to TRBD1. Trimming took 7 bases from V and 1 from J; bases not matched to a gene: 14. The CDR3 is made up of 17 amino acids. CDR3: CASIPGDRMIRNTEAFF. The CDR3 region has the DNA TGTGCCAGCATCCCCGGGGACAGGATGATCAGGAACACTGAAGCTTTCTTT.

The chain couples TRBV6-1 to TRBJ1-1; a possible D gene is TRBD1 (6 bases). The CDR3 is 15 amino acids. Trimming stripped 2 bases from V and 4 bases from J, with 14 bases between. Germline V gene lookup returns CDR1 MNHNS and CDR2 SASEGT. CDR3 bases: TGTGCCAGCAGTGAAAATCCGACAGGCGTCACTGAAGCTTTCTTT. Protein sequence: CASSENPTGVTEAFF.